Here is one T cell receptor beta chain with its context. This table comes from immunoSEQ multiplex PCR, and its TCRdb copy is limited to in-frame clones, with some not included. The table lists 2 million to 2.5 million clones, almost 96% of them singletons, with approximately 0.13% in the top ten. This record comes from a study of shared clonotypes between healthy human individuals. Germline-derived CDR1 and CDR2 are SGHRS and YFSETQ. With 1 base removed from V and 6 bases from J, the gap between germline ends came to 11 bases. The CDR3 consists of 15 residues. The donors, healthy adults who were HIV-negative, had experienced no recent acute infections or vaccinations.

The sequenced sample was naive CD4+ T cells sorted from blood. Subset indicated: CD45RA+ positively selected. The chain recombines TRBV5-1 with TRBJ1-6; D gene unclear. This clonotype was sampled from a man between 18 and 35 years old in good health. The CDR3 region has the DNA TGCGCCAGCAGCTTGTCAAGTCCCAGTAATTCACCCCTCCACTTT. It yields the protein CASSLSSPSNSPLHF.